The 24 T cell receptor beta chains below come from one sample, sequenced in a study of cytomegalovirus exposure and HLA in healthy donors. The study ran its PCR with 60 Vbeta and 13 Jbeta primers. Using immunoSEQ multiplex PCR, the repertoire was profiled, and TCRdb retains in-frame clones only, with some absent. This sample's clone table lists approximately 76,000 clones. Material: PBMCs. The receptors originated from a man aged 18-30 years in good health and CMV-seropositive.

The genes are TRBV9 and TRBJ1-1; D gene uncertain. The CDR3 runs 13 residues. Germline V CDR1 and CDR2: SGDLS, YYNGEE. Trimming took 5 bases from V and 3 from J, leaving 11 bases between them. The CDR3 loop is CASRISGDTEAFF. The CDR3 DNA is TGTGCCAGCAGGATATCCGGGGACACTGAAGCTTTCTTT.

The chain uses TRBV2 and TRBJ1-1; 7 bases align to TRBD1. The CDR3 sequence is 15 residues long. After removal of 6 bases from V and 6 bases from J, the junction contained 13 bases not matched to a gene. CDR1 is SNHLY, CDR2 FYNNEI, per germline. The CDR3 nucleotides are TGTGCCAGCAGCCTCCAGCCTGGGACAGCCCCTGAAGCTTTCTTT. Its protein is CASSLQPGTAPEAFF. The full variable domain, its missing parts supplied by reference TRBV2 and TRBJ1-1, is EPEVTQTPSHQVTQMGQEVILRCVPISNHLYFYWYRQILGQKVEFLVSFYNNEISEKSEIFDDQFSVERPDGSNFTLKIRSTKLEDSAMYFCASSLQPGTAPEAFFGQGTRLTVV.

The CDR3 DNA reads as TGCGCCAGCAGCAAAGACAGGGGTGGTGATACGCAGTATTTT. It specifies CASSKDRGGDTQYF. This chain joins TRBV5-1 and TRBJ2-3, with 8 bases matching TRBD1. The CDR3 covers 14 residues. Germline V gene sequence: CDR1 SGHRS, CDR2 YFSETQ. The junction had 7 bases not matched to a gene; V was cut back by 4 bases and J by 6 bases.

The chain has TRBV7-8 and TRBJ1-2; weak D call: TRBD1 (5 bases). CDR1 SGHVS and CDR2 FQNEAQ come from the germline V gene. Trimming stripped 3 bases from V and 6 bases from J, with 11 bases between. The CDR3 spans 13 residues. In DNA, the CDR3 is TGTGCCAGCAGCTTCCAGCAGGGTGATGGCTACACCTTC. Amino acids: CASSFQQGDGYTF.

This chain joins TRBV4-1 and TRBJ2-3; no clear D gene. The CDR3 runs to 14 residues. Trimming removed 8 bases from V and 0 bases from J, with 12 bases in between. The germline gives CDR1 MGHRA, CDR2 YSYEKL. The CDR3 DNA reads TGCGCCAGCGGTCTCGGTGTCAGCACAGATACGCAGTATTTT. This encodes CASGLGVSTDTQYF.

V usage is TRBV2 and J usage is TRBJ2-1; 7 nucleotides agree with TRBD2. V was clipped by 8 bases and J by 3 bases; unmatched bases: 7. This CDR3 comprises 14 residues. The germline V gene encodes CDR1 SNHLY and CDR2 FYNNEI. The CDR3 nucleotides read TGTGCCAGCTTCGGGGGAGGGGACTACAATGAGCAGTTCTTC. Encoded protein: CASFGGGDYNEQFF.

This chain connects TRBV28 to TRBJ2-7; D not resolved. Germline lookup yields CDR1 MDHEN and CDR2 SYDVKM. Between the trimmed V and J ends, which lost 2 bases and 2 bases, there was a span of 10 bases. CDR3 size: 14 residues. CDR3 bases: TGTGCCAGCAGTTTAAGATACAGTACCTACGAGCAGTACTTC. It specifies CASSLRYSTYEQYF.

The chain uses TRBV7-6 and TRBJ2-7; 9 bases agree with TRBD1. CDR1 and CDR2 (germline): SGHVS, FNYEAQ. Trimming took 5 bases from V and 4 from J; bases not matched to a gene: 9. CDR3 length: 15 residues. The CDR3 DNA reads TGTGCCAGCAGCCATGATGGACAGGGGAGTTACGAGCAGTACTTC. Its translation: CASSHDGQGSYEQYF.

For this clone: This same CDR3 is encoded by further DNA sequences in the sample. In nucleotides, the CDR3 is TGTGCCAGCAGGAGACAGGGGGCGTATGGCTACACCTTC. Translated: CASRRQGAYGYTF. This chain uses TRBV28 with TRBJ1-2, with 10 bases aligning to TRBD1. This CDR3 is built from 13 residues. The V gene end was trimmed by 6 bases and the J gene end by 5 bases; junction bases not matched to a gene: 3. Germline V gene lookup returns CDR1 MDHEN and CDR2 SYDVKM.

This chain joins TRBV7-6 and TRBJ2-3; D not resolved. Germline assignment: CDR1 SGHVS and CDR2 FNYEAQ. V was pared by 5 bases and J by 6 bases, with 9 bases between. The CDR3 loop spans 12 amino acids. The CDR3 DNA reads as TGTGCCAGCAGCCCAAACCGGGATACGCAGTATTTT. Its protein product is CASSPNRDTQYF.

The chain couples TRBV29-1 to TRBJ1-1; D call uncertain. Between the trimmed V and J ends, which lost 4 bases and 1 base, there was a span of 7 bases. CDR3 length equals 12 residues. The germline CDR1 and CDR2 sequences are SQVTM and ANQGSEA. The CDR3 sequence: CSVGAQNTEAFF. CDR3 nucleotide sequence: TGCAGCGTTGGGGCACAGAACACTGAAGCTTTCTTT.

The V and J genes are TRBV18 and TRBJ1-3; D not resolved. The CDR3 contains 14 residues. The V gene lost 3 bases and the J gene lost 0 bases, with 6 bases spanning the gap. Per the germline V gene, CDR1 is KGHSH and CDR2 is LQKENI. The CDR3 loop is CASSPQNSGNTIYF. The DNA of the CDR3 is TGTGCCAGCTCACCCCAGAACTCTGGAAACACCATATATTTT.

The chain links TRBV19 to TRBJ2-7; TRBD1 matches at 7 bases. The V and J ends lost 5 bases and 6 bases, in that order; junction bases with no gene match: 7. In germline, CDR1 is LNHDA, CDR2 SQIVND (reference sequence). This CDR3 contains 13 residues. Here the CDR3 DNA reads TGTGCCAGTAGTCTGCACAGGGGCCCCGAGCAGTACTTC. It is translated as CASSLHRGPEQYF.

The chain recombines TRBV10-1 with TRBJ1-2; D unclear. Trimming left V 8 bases short and J 2 bases short, with 18 bases between. CDR1 and CDR2 from the germline V gene are WNHNN and SYGVQD (reference sequence). The CDR3 is 15 residues long. The CDR3 protein is CASHVGGRQNYGYTF. The DNA for the CDR3 is TGCGCCAGCCACGTCGGAGGACGGCAAAACTATGGCTACACCTTC.

The chain recombines TRBV7-6 with TRBJ2-2; D is ambiguous. The CDR3 is 15 residues long. V gave up 0 bases and J gave up 6 bases, with 11 bases separating them. CDR1 and CDR2 from the germline V gene are SGHVS and FNYEAQ. The CDR3 DNA reads TGTGCCAGCAGCTTAGCTAGCTCATTCGCCGGGGAGCTGTTTTTT. Translating gives CASSLASSFAGELFF.

The chain links TRBV9 to TRBJ1-5; no definite D call. The germline V gene encodes CDR1 SGDLS and CDR2 YYNGEE. This CDR3 region has 14 residues. The germline V and J ends were trimmed by 3 bases and 4 bases, with 11 bases remaining between them. CDR3 in amino acids: CASSASGANQPQHF. The CDR3 coding sequence is TGTGCCAGCAGCGCCTCAGGCGCGAATCAGCCCCAGCATTTT.

The J gene is TRBJ1-1, the V gene TRBV5-1; TRBD1 aligns across 10 bases. V shed 3 bases, J shed 1 base, and the junction held 3 bases outside the gene matches. This CDR3 is 15 amino acids long. Germline V gene data show CDR1 as SGHRS and CDR2 as YFSETQ. The CDR3 sequence: CASSWTGGTNTEAFF. The CDR3, as DNA: TGCGCCAGCAGCTGGACAGGGGGAACGAACACTGAAGCTTTCTTT.

The chain couples TRBV18 to TRBJ2-5; 7 nucleotides align to TRBD2. Germline values: CDR1 KGHSH, CDR2 LQKENI. V gave up 2 bases and J gave up 9 bases; unmatched junction bases: 0. The CDR3 loop spans 11 amino acids. The CDR3 region is CASSPGGAQYF. The CDR3, as DNA: TGTGCCAGCTCACCAGGGGGGGCCCAGTACTTC. Looking up the rest from reference TRBV18 and TRBJ2-5 gives the full variable domain: NAGVMQNPRHLVRRRGQEARLRCSPMKGHSHVYWYRQLPEEGLKFMVYLQKENIIDESGMPKERFSAEFPKEGPSILRIQQVVRGDSAAYFCASSPGGAQYFGPGTRLLVL.

This sequence joins TRBV19 and TRBJ1-2; D gene uncertain. CDR3 length: 11 residues. Germline loops: CDR1 LNHDA, CDR2 SQIVND (reference sequence). V lost 2 bases and J 13 bases, leaving 11 bases between the germline ends. The CDR3 reads CASSINHIGTF. The CDR3 coding sequence is TGTGCCAGTAGTATAAACCATATCGGCACCTTC.

J is TRBJ1-4 and V is TRBV28, with D maybe TRBD1 (6 bases). Germline V lookup: CDR1 MDHEN, CDR2 SYDVKM. V dropped 3 bases and J dropped 6 bases, with 11 bases sitting between them. The CDR3 spans 14 residues. The CDR3 here is CASSFGQGYEKLFF. CDR3 DNA sequence: TGTGCCAGCAGTTTTGGGCAGGGGTATGAAAAACTGTTTTTT.

CDR3 nucleotide sequence: TGTGCCAGCAGCAGGAAATTCGGGACAGGGTATTCACCCCTCCACTTT. It encodes CASSRKFGTGYSPLHF. The V gene is TRBV7-9, the J gene TRBJ1-6; 9 nucleotides align to TRBD1. J lost 8 bases, V lost 5 bases, and 10 bases had no gene match. The CDR3 length is 16 residues. Germline CDR1 is SEHNR and CDR2 is FQNEAQ (reference sequence). The full variable domain, rest sourced from reference TRBV7-9 and TRBJ1-6, is DTGVSQNPRHKITKRGQNVTFRCDPISEHNRLYWYRQTLGQGPEFLTYFQNEAQLEKSRLLSDRFSAERPKGSFSTLEIQRTEQGDSAMYLCASSRKFGTGYSPLHFGNGTRLTVT.

The rearrangement joins TRBV6-1 to TRBJ2-7; the match to TRBD2 covers 9 bases. The CDR3 is made up of 18 amino acids. CDR1 is MNHNS and CDR2 is SASEGT in the germline V gene. J was trimmed by 2 bases and V by 0 bases; bases with no gene match: 11. The CDR3 DNA sequence: TGTGCCAGCAGTGAAGCGGTGGTAGCGGGAGCCGGCCCCTACGAGCAGTACTTC. Translating gives CASSEAVVAGAGPYEQYF.

The chain recombines TRBV13 with TRBJ1-5; D perhaps matches TRBD1 (5 bases). Germline V gives CDR1 PRHDT, CDR2 FYEKMQ (reference sequence). The CDR3 contains 13 residues. V was trimmed by 5 bases and J by 6 bases, leaving 11 bases between them. The CDR3 region is CASSLNQGQPQHF. Written as DNA, the CDR3 is TGTGCCAGCAGCCTCAATCAGGGTCAGCCCCAGCATTTT.

The chain uses TRBV7-2 and TRBJ2-7; 11 nucleotides match TRBD1. The trim removed 6 bases at V and 2 bases at J, leaving 6 bases unmatched. Germline values: CDR1 SGHTA, CDR2 FQGNSA. The CDR3 loop spans 15 amino acids. CDR3 protein: CASSGGQGVAYEQYF. CDR3 coding DNA: TGTGCCAGCAGTGGGGGACAGGGGGTTGCCTACGAGCAGTACTTC.